These 2 T cell receptor beta chains originate from one sample sequenced in a study of T cell responses to AZD1222 COVID-19 vaccine. Profiling relied on immunoSEQ multiplex PCR, and the TCRdb table lists in-frame clones only, not all of them. The top ten clones hold under 14% of a sample with 89,000 or so clones, around nine tenths of them seen once. The specimen comprised peripheral blood, sampled 28 days after the second AZD1222 dose. Receptors were obtained from an adult who received the AZD1222 COVID-19 vaccine.

The chain couples TRBV3-1 (or the pseudogene TRBV3-2) to TRBJ2-7; 7 bases are a match to TRBD1. The CDR3 sequence is 15 residues long. Germline CDR1 and CDR2: LGHDT and YNNKEL (reference sequence). V trimming: 4 bases; J trimming: 2 bases; junction bases outside the gene matches: 8. The CDR3 bases are TGTGCCAGCAGCCGCTACCGGGACAGCACCTACGAGCAGTACTTC. Its translation is CASSRYRDSTYEQYF.

The chain combines TRBV20-1 with TRBJ2-2; D remains ambiguous. CDR3 size: 11 residues. Germline CDR1 is DFQATT and CDR2 is SNEGSKA (reference sequence). Trimming pared 5 bases from V and 5 bases from J, leaving 6 bases between. The CDR3 sequence: CSAGRTGELFF. In DNA form, the CDR3 reads TGCAGTGCTGGACGTACCGGGGAGCTGTTTTTT.